What follows are 25 T cell receptor beta chains derived from one specimen sequenced in a study of blood T cell repertoires in COVID-19. Profiled with immunoSEQ multiplex PCR; TCRdb holds only in-frame clones, not every one. The sample shows about 170,000 clones, roughly 84% of them seen only once. Sequencing was done on a sample of peripheral blood. The receptors shown here come from a man aged 60-69 years who had recovered from COVID-19.

The chain recombines TRBV7-2 with TRBJ2-2, with a weak D call TRBD1 (6 bases). With 1 base removed from V and 5 bases from J, the gap between germline ends came to 11 bases. Germline V gene data show CDR1 as SGHTA and CDR2 as FQGNSA. The CDR3 has 15 residues. The CDR3 is CASSLVLGTTGELFF. CDR3 sequence (DNA): TGTGCCAGCAGCTTAGTACTCGGGACAACCGGGGAGCTGTTTTTT.

The chain recombines TRBV6-2 or TRBV6-3 with TRBJ2-1, with 10 bases that match TRBD2. Trimming at V came to 5 bases and at J to 7 bases, leaving 11 bases not matched to a gene. CDR1 and CDR2 (germline): MNHEY, SVGEGT. The CDR3 is 16 residues long. The CDR3 sequence is CASSTSLAGLRNEQFF. CDR3 DNA: TGTGCCAGCAGTACCTCACTAGCGGGGCTTCGGAATGAGCAGTTCTTC.

This chain uses TRBV7-9 with TRBJ2-3; 11 positions match TRBD2. Germline V gene sequence: CDR1 SEHNR, CDR2 FQNEAQ (reference sequence). The CDR3 is 18 residues long. With 3 bases clipped from V and 6 bases from J, the junction kept 14 bases outside the gene matches. This CDR3 reads CASSFPLRLAGGKDTQYF. The CDR3 DNA is TGTGCCAGCAGCTTCCCCCTGAGGCTAGCGGGGGGCAAGGATACGCAGTATTTT.

The chain carries TRBV19 and TRBJ1-1, with D perhaps matching TRBD1 (5 bases). The CDR3 totals 13 residues. V was clipped by 4 bases and J by 4 bases, with 10 bases between them. CDR1 is LNHDA and CDR2 is SQIVND in the germline V gene (reference sequence). The CDR3 spells CASSTQGSTEAFF. The CDR3 DNA reads TGTGCCAGTAGTACCCAGGGTTCCACTGAAGCTTTCTTT.

The rearrangement uses TRBV27 and TRBJ1-2; 11 nucleotides match TRBD1. Germline trimming cut 6 bases from V and 4 bases from J; bases unmatched to any gene: 13. Germline values: CDR1 MNHEY, CDR2 SMNVEV (reference sequence). The CDR3 covers 17 residues. CDR3 residues: CASSRTAGTGGTYGYTF. The CDR3 DNA follows: TGTGCCAGCAGCCGTACAGCTGGGACAGGGGGGACCTATGGCTACACCTTC.

The gene calls are TRBV29-1 and TRBJ2-1; TRBD1 agrees at 12 bases. From germline, CDR1 is SQVTM and CDR2 ANQGSEA. The CDR3 has 13 residues. V was clipped by 4 bases and J by 8 bases; unmatched bases: 3. CDR3 nucleotides: TGCAGCGTTGGAAGGGACAGGGGGCATGAGCAGTTCTTC. This codes for CSVGRDRGHEQFF.

The chain links TRBV30 to TRBJ1-5; TRBD1 agrees at 7 bases. The CDR3 is 13 amino acids. From germline, CDR1 is GTSNPN and CDR2 SVGIG (reference sequence). J gave up 6 bases and V 0 bases, and 2 bases lay outside the gene matches. The DNA of the CDR3 is TGTGCCTGGAGTGTACAGGGGACTCAGCCCCAGCATTTT. Translated: CAWSVQGTQPQHF.

The chain combines TRBV7-8 with TRBJ1-2; D possibly corresponds to TRBD1 (5 bases). The CDR3 is made up of 14 amino acids. The germline CDR1 and CDR2 sequences are SGHVS and FQNEAQ. V dropped 5 bases and J dropped 4 bases, with 14 bases sitting between them. The DNA for the CDR3 is TGTGCCAGCAGCACAGGATCGGGTGGCTATGGCTACACCTTC. This encodes CASSTGSGGYGYTF.

This chain joins TRBV21-1 and TRBJ1-6. TRBV21-1 is annotated as a pseudogene. CDR3 length equals 15 residues. CDR3 amino acids: CASSNGLAYNSPLHF. DNA for the CDR3: TGTGCCAGCAGCAACGGACTTGCCTATAATTCACCCCTCCACTTT.

The chain's CDR3 is CASSLGGTRYEQYF. CDR3 bases: TGTGCCAGCAGCTTGGGTGGGACACGCTACGAGCAGTACTTC. The chain couples TRBV5-4 to TRBJ2-7; D might be TRBD1 (6 bases). The CDR3 consists of 14 residues. Germline V gives CDR1 SGHNT, CDR2 YYREEE (reference sequence). The V end lost 0 bases, the J end lost 3 bases, and 10 bases lay between the germline ends.

The V call is TRBV27, the J call TRBJ2-2; 7 bases agree with TRBD2. J gave up 4 bases and V 4 bases, and 9 bases lay outside the gene matches. The CDR3 is made up of 16 amino acids. Germline assignment: CDR1 MNHEY and CDR2 SMNVEV (reference sequence). Here the CDR3 DNA reads TGTGCCAGCAGTTCAACGAGAGGCGGGGGCACCGGGGAGCTGTTTTTT. This codes for CASSSTRGGGTGELFF.

The chain links TRBV27 to TRBJ2-1, with a possible D match to TRBD1 (5 bases). CDR1 and CDR2 from the germline V gene are MNHEY and SMNVEV (reference sequence). This CDR3 region has 14 residues. Trimming removed 6 bases from V and 0 bases from J, with 9 bases in between. In DNA, the CDR3 is TGTGCCAGCAGGGGGCCTAGCTCCTACAATGAGCAGTTCTTC. Protein: CASRGPSSYNEQFF.

This clone was counted between two and nine times. V and J are TRBV7-9 and TRBJ1-2; D remains ambiguous. The CDR3 runs 15 residues. CDR1 and CDR2 (germline): SEHNR, FQNEAQ (reference sequence). V shed 6 bases and J shed 3 bases, with 17 bases lying between them. The DNA for the CDR3 is TGTGCCAGCAGTCAAGTCCTGGCTGTCGACTATGGCTACACCTTC. This gives the protein CASSQVLAVDYGYTF. Using reference TRBV7-9 and TRBJ1-2 for the parts outside the CDR3, the full variable domain is DTGVSQNPRHKITKRGQNVTFRCDPISEHNRLYWYRQTLGQGPEFLTYFQNEAQLEKSRLLSDRFSAERPKGSFSTLEIQRTEQGDSAMYLCASSQVLAVDYGYTFGSGTRLTVV.

The chain joins TRBV29-1 to TRBJ2-3; TRBD1 matches at 7 bases. The trim removed 0 bases at V and 4 bases at J, leaving 13 bases unmatched. The CDR3 is 17 residues long. CDR1 and CDR2 (germline): SQVTM, ANQGSEA. The CDR3 DNA follows: TGCAGCGTTGAAGATCCTCTGGAGAGGGGGCGACCAGATACGCAGTATTTT. Amino acids: CSVEDPLERGRPDTQYF.

This rearrangement joins TRBV7-3 to TRBJ1-6, with 7 bases aligning to TRBD1. Germline trimming cut 4 bases from V and 7 bases from J; bases unmatched to any gene: 7. Germline V gene sequence: CDR1 SGHTA, CDR2 FQGTGA. The CDR3 loop spans 15 amino acids. The CDR3 nucleotides read TGTGCCAGCAGCTACCGCGGGACAGAGAATTCACCCCTCCACTTT. This gives the protein CASSYRGTENSPLHF.

The genes are TRBV7-2 and TRBJ2-5, with D tentatively TRBD1 (6 bases). CDR3 size: 14 residues. The V end lost 5 bases, the J end lost 5 bases, and 15 bases lay between the germline ends. Germline V gene sequence: CDR1 SGHTA, CDR2 FQGNSA. CDR3 sequence reads: CASSVSQGRETQYF. The CDR3 DNA reads as TGTGCCAGCAGCGTCAGTCAGGGGCGGGAGACCCAGTACTTC. The full variable domain, in which reference TRBV7-2 and TRBJ2-5 provide the parts outside the CDR3, is GAGVSQSPSNKVTEKGKDVELRCDPISGHTALYWYRQSLGQGLEFLIYFQGNSAPDKSGLPSDRFSAERTGGSVSTLTIQRTQQEDSAVYLCASSVSQGRETQYFGPGTRLLVL.

CDR3 in amino acids: CASTLSTGASEQFF. The DNA of the CDR3 is TGCGCCAGCACCCTATCGACAGGGGCGAGTGAGCAGTTCTTC. The rearrangement uses TRBV5-1 and TRBJ2-1, with TRBD1 matching 8 bases. V lost 6 bases and J lost 9; bases outside the gene matches: 11. There are 14 residues in the CDR3. CDR1 and CDR2 (germline): SGHRS, YFSETQ.

The V and J genes are TRBV11-2 and TRBJ2-7; 7 nucleotides line up with TRBD1. CDR1 is SGHAT, CDR2 FQNNGV, per germline. The junction had 9 bases not matched to a gene; V was cut back by 0 bases and J by 7 bases. This CDR3 comprises 15 residues. The CDR3 bases are TGTGCCAGCAGCTTAGATCCGACAGGGTTGAGGGAGCAGTACTTC. Its translation: CASSLDPTGLREQYF.

The gene calls are TRBV27 and TRBJ1-2; 10 nucleotides agree with TRBD1. J lost 5 bases, V lost 5 bases, and 2 bases had no gene match. The CDR3 has 13 residues. Germline V gives CDR1 MNHEY, CDR2 SMNVEV (reference sequence). The CDR3 reads CASSDRGLYGYTF. CDR3 nucleotide sequence: TGTGCCAGCAGTGACAGGGGGCTATATGGCTACACCTTC.

V gene TRBV29-1 combines with J gene TRBJ2-3; D uncertain. The CDR3 spans 12 residues. The germline V and J ends were trimmed by 6 bases and 8 bases, with 15 bases remaining between them. CDR1 and CDR2 (germline): SQVTM, ANQGSEA. The CDR3 loop reads CSVAAAVGTQYF. The CDR3 DNA reads as TGCAGCGTCGCCGCCGCGGTGGGTACGCAGTATTTT.

V is TRBV3-1 (or the pseudogene TRBV3-2) and J is TRBJ2-7; no firm D call. CDR1 and CDR2 (germline): LGHDT, YNNKEL (reference sequence). V was trimmed by 0 bases and J by 4 bases, leaving 4 bases between them. The CDR3 consists of 12 residues. CDR3 in amino acids: CASSQDQYEQYF. The CDR3 nucleotides are TGTGCCAGCAGCCAAGACCAGTACGAGCAGTACTTC.

The chain uses TRBV27 and TRBJ2-7, with 10 bases fitting TRBD1. V was clipped by 6 bases and J by 6 bases; unmatched bases: 5. CDR1 MNHEY and CDR2 SMNVEV come from the germline V gene (reference sequence). The length of the CDR3 is 13 residues. The CDR3 coding sequence is TGTGCCAGCAGCGGGACAGGGGTCCGCGAGCAGTACTTC. Translating it yields CASSGTGVREQYF.

The chain has TRBV3-1 (or the pseudogene TRBV3-2) and TRBJ2-2; perhaps TRBD1 as D (5 bases). The germline V gene has CDR1 LGHDT and CDR2 YNNKEL (reference sequence). The CDR3 covers 14 residues. With 7 bases removed from V and 6 bases from J, the gap between germline ends came to 15 bases. The CDR3 loop reads CASTSGYLAGELFF. In nucleotides, the CDR3 is TGTGCCAGCACGTCAGGGTATTTGGCCGGGGAGCTGTTTTTT.

The J gene is TRBJ1-2, the V gene TRBV10-3, with D unclear. CDR3 length: 13 residues. Trimming removed 7 bases at V and 0 bases at J, with 9 bases between. Per germline, CDR1 ENHRY and CDR2 SYGVKD. This CDR3 is CAIKPGSNYGYTF. CDR3 DNA: TGTGCCATCAAACCGGGATCTAACTATGGCTACACCTTC.

This chain links TRBV19 with TRBJ2-7; 10 bases map to TRBD1. The CDR3 length is 15 residues. The V and J ends lost 8 bases and 6 bases, in that order; junction bases with no gene match: 13. Germline CDR1 and CDR2: LNHDA and SQIVND (reference sequence). The CDR3 loop reads CASGGPGQGFPEQYF. Here the CDR3 DNA reads TGTGCCAGTGGGGGGCCGGGACAGGGGTTTCCCGAGCAGTACTTC.